Listed below are T cell receptor beta chains from one sample, sequenced in a study of STAT5B mutations in CD4+ large granular lymphocyte leukemia. Repertoires were generated with immunoSEQ multiplex PCR, while TCRdb's copy carries only in-frame clones and drops some. Among some 32,000 clones listed, less than 80% were seen once. The material sequenced was CD4+ T cells from blood buffy coats. The receptors originated from a human donor in good health. The CDR3 runs from the conserved cysteine through the conserved F or W. Each record gives: D gene, V gene, J gene, clone size, CDR3 DNA, CDR3 protein. The D gene is left open where the match is weak. Clone size, where shown, is once, few, many, or a class for clones that have expanded.

>NA|TRBV6-5|TRBJ1-2|NA
TGTGCCAGCAGTTACGGGGGGACGACTGACAGGCGGGGCTACACCTTC
CASSYGGTTDRRGYTF
>NA|TRBV7-8|TRBJ1-6|once
TGTGCCAGCAGCTTAGGGCAGTTCGGGGGACTGAATTCACCCCTCCACTTT
CASSLGQFGGLNSPLHF
>NA|TRBV4-3|TRBJ2-1|NA
TGCGCCAGCAGCCAGACGCCGGACCGGGGGGAGCAGTTCTTC
CASSQTPDRGEQFF
>TRBD1|TRBV4-1|TRBJ1-2|few
TGCGCCAGCAGCCATGAGGACAGGACTACTAACTATGGCTACACCTTC
CASSHEDRTTNYGYTF
>NA|TRBV2|TRBJ2-1|NA
TGTGCCAGCAGTGCTGCGTCAGCGCACTCCTACAATGAGCAGTTCTTC
CASSAASAHSYNEQFF
>TRBD2|TRBV7-2|TRBJ2-7|NA
TGTGCCAGCAGCTATGGGGGGGGGACCTACGAGCAGTACTTC
CASSYGGGTYEQYF
>NA|TRBV5-1|TRBJ2-7|few
TGCGCCAGCAGCTTGGAGGGGTTTTCCTACGAGCAGTACTTC
CASSLEGFSYEQYF
>NA|TRBV28|TRBJ1-3|NA
TGTGCCAGCAGAGGGCTCACCTCATACTCTGGAAACACCATATATTTT
CASRGLTSYSGNTIYF
>TRBD1|TRBV5-6|TRBJ2-2|NA
TGTGCCAGCAGCTGGGACAGGACCACCGGGGAGCTGTTTTTT
CASSWDRTTGELFF
>NA|TRBV29-1|TRBJ1-1|NA
TGCAGCGTTGGAAGGTCGAAGGGCCAAAACACTGAAGCTTTCTTT
CSVGRSKGQNTEAFF
>NA|TRBV5-6|TRBJ2-3|NA
TGTGCCAGCAGCCAGGTCGGGGCAGATACGCAGTATTTT
CASSQVGADTQYF
>NA|TRBV5-1|TRBJ1-1|NA
TGCGCCAGCAGCACTTCGACAGGAAACACTGAAGCTTTCTTT
CASSTSTGNTEAFF
>NA|TRBV2|TRBJ1-2|NA
TGTGCCAGCTCTCCGGGGAGGGTTCATGGCTACACCTTC
CASSPGRVHGYTF
>TRBD1|TRBV19|TRBJ2-1|NA
TGTGCCAGTAGTATTCGGACAGGGGGCGGAGGGGAGCAGTTCTTC
CASSIRTGGGGEQFF
>NA|TRBV27|TRBJ2-2|NA
TGTGCCAGCAGTTCCGACAAAAACCCTGGTATCGGGGAGCTGTTTTTT
CASSSDKNPGIGELFF
>TRBD2|TRBV7-8|TRBJ2-3|NA
TGTGCCAGCAGCTTAGTGTTGGCGGGGGGGCTTTCGCAGTATTTT
CASSLVLAGGLSQYF
>TRBD2|TRBV11-2|TRBJ2-1|NA
TGTGCCAGCAGCTTAACTGGGCGGGGGGGCAATGAGCAGTTCTTC
CASSLTGRGGNEQFF
>NA|TRBV5-1|TRBJ2-3|NA
TGCGCCAGCAGCTTCCTTTACCGACAGAGCACAGATACGCAGTATTTT
CASSFLYRQSTDTQYF
>TRBD2|TRBV10-3|TRBJ2-3|NA
TGTGCCATCAGTGAACGGGGGGGCAGTTGGGATACGCAGTATTTT
CAISERGGSWDTQYF
>NA|TRBV11-2|TRBJ2-7|few
TGTGCCAGCAGCTTAGATCAGGGGGGACACGGATACGAGCAGTACTTC
CASSLDQGGHGYEQYF
>NA|TRBV11-2|TRBJ2-5|once
TGTGCCAGCAGCTTGAATAGCGTTGAGACCCAGTACTTC
CASSLNSVETQYF
>NA|TRBV6-5|TRBJ2-3|NA
TGTGCCAGCAGGTCGGCAGGGGGCACAGATACGCAGTATTTT
CASRSAGGTDTQYF
>NA|TRBV7-2|TRBJ1-1|NA
TGTGCCAGCAGCTCCCAGGCGTTAACAAACACTGAAGCTTTCTTT
CASSSQALTNTEAFF
>TRBD1|TRBV5-4|TRBJ1-2|NA
TGTGCCAGCAGCCTCGGACAGGGGGCTAACTATGGCTACACCTTC
CASSLGQGANYGYTF
>NA|TRBV5-1|TRBJ2-2|NA
TGCGCCAGCAGAGCGGGACACCTTAACACCGGGGAGCTGTTTTTT
CASRAGHLNTGELFF
>NA|TRBV9|TRBJ2-5|NA
TGTGCCAGCAGCGTTGTAGGAGGTCTACAAGAGACCCAGTACTTC
CASSVVGGLQETQYF
>NA|TRBV28|TRBJ2-1|NA
TGTGCCAGCAGCCCCTCCGCTCTGGAGCAGTTCTTC
CASSPSALEQFF
>TRBD1|TRBV12-5|TRBJ1-2|NA
TGTGCTAGTGCCAGGGGGCGCTGGGAGGGCTACACCTTC
CASARGRWEGYTF
>TRBD1|TRBV9|TRBJ1-1|NA
TGTGCCAGCAGCGTAGGAATTAAGGACAGGGGGAACACTGAAGCTTTCTTT
CASSVGIKDRGNTEAFF
>NA|TRBV28|TRBJ1-1|NA
TGTGCCAGCAGTTTTAGGGGCTTGAACACTGAAGCTTTCTTT
CASSFRGLNTEAFF
>NA|TRBV5-1|TRBJ1-1|few
TGCGCCAGCAGCTTGGAGCAGGGAAGGACTGAAGCTTTCTTT
CASSLEQGRTEAFF
>NA|TRBV7-2|TRBJ2-1|NA
TGTGCCAGCAGCTCGATAACCGGGAAATTCTCCTACAATGAGCAGTTCTTC
CASSSITGKFSYNEQFF
>TRBD1|TRBV7-2|TRBJ2-5|NA
TGTGCCAGCAGCCCTCGATCGGGACAGGGGCAAGAGACCCAGTACTTC
CASSPRSGQGQETQYF
>TRBD2|TRBV5-1|TRBJ2-1|NA
TGCGCCAGCAGCTTGGCGGGGGGAGCCTACAATGAGCAGTTCTTC
CASSLAGGAYNEQFF
>NA|TRBV27|TRBJ2-1|NA
TGTGCCAGCAGCGGAGTAGGGCTCAATGAGCAGTTCTTC
CASSGVGLNEQFF
>NA|TRBV19|TRBJ1-3|NA
TGTGCCAGTAAAGTGGCCAGCTCTGGAAACACCATATATTTT
CASKVASSGNTIYF
>NA|TRBV6-1|TRBJ2-3|NA
TGTGCCAGCAGTACACGGACGGGGCGGGATACGCAGTATTTT
CASSTRTGRDTQYF
>NA|TRBV7-9|TRBJ2-1|NA
TGTGCCAGCAGCGCAAAGCAGGGCTTCGATGAGCAGTTCTTC
CASSAKQGFDEQFF
>NA|TRBV2|TRBJ2-5|few
TGTGCCAGCGGAAGGGAGGAGACCCAGTACTTC
CASGREETQYF
>NA|TRBV6-1|TRBJ2-2|NA
TGTGCCAGCAGTGACACAGGAATCGGGGAGCTGTTTTTT
CASSDTGIGELFF
>NA|TRBV27|TRBJ2-2|NA
TGTGCCAGCAGTGTGACTCCTACCGGGGAGCTGTTTTTT
CASSVTPTGELFF
>TRBD2|TRBV5-4|TRBJ2-3|NA
TGTGCCAGCAGCTCCCCTCGACTAGCGAGCACAGATACGCAGTATTTT
CASSSPRLASTDTQYF
>NA|TRBV6-1|TRBJ2-1|NA
TGTGCCAGCAGCGTGGGACATGAGCAGTTCTTC
CASSVGHEQFF
>NA|TRBV9|TRBJ1-1|NA
TGTGCCAGCAGCGACCTGGGGGTAGGGGCTGAAGCTTTCTTT
CASSDLGVGAEAFF
>NA|TRBV7-9|TRBJ1-3|NA
TGTGCCAGCAGCCCCAGGACGGAATTCTCTGGAAACACCATATATTTT
CASSPRTEFSGNTIYF
>NA|TRBV14|TRBJ2-1|NA
TGTGCCAGCAGCCAAGATTCGGGACGTCTCAGTGAGCAGTTCTTC
CASSQDSGRLSEQFF
>NA|TRBV6-1|TRBJ1-4|NA
TGTGCCAGCGGTGGGCTATGGGCTAATGAAAAACTGTTTTTT
CASGGLWANEKLFF
>NA|TRBV5-5|TRBJ2-6|NA
TGTGCCAGCAGCTTTGCCGTAAGCTCTGGGGCCAACGTCCTGACTTTC
CASSFAVSSGANVLTF
>NA|TRBV15|TRBJ2-5|NA
TGTGCCACCAGCAGAGATTATGGGAGCCTCCAAGAGACCCAGTACTTC
CATSRDYGSLQETQYF
>NA|TRBV5-1|TRBJ1-1|NA
TGCGCCAGCAGCTTGGGTGCTCCAGCGAACACTGAAGCTTTCTTT
CASSLGAPANTEAFF
>NA|TRBV5-8|TRBJ2-5|NA
TGTGCCAGCAGCCGGGACGCCACGGAGACCCAGTACTTC
CASSRDATETQYF
>TRBD1|TRBV18|TRBJ1-1|NA
TGTGCCAGCTCACTAGGGGGCTTTAACACTGAAGCTTTCTTT
CASSLGGFNTEAFF